A single sample gave rise to the 7 T cell receptor beta chains below, sequenced in a study of human thymus T cells. Clones were read by immunoSEQ multiplex PCR, and TCRdb kept only the in-frame ones, dropping some. This table has about 46,000 clones, approximately 95% appearing once. Sequenced input: blood. These receptors all come from a girl in the first two years of life with a congenital heart defect but otherwise immunologically healthy.

This chain links TRBV9 with TRBJ2-7, with 8 bases that match TRBD2. Germline-derived CDR1 and CDR2 are SGDLS and YYNGEE. The CDR3 spans 16 residues. V trimming: 8 bases; J trimming: 3 bases; junction bases outside the gene matches: 16. Written as DNA, the CDR3 is TGTGCCAGTCCGGGGCTAGCGGGCGTATCACACTACGAGCAGTACTTC. It yields the protein CASPGLAGVSHYEQYF. Drawing the rest from reference TRBV9 and TRBJ2-7, the complete variable domain is DSGVTQTPKHLITATGQRVTLRCSPRSGDLSVYWYQQSLDQGLQFLIQYYNGEERAKGNILERFSAQQFPDLHSELNLSSLELGDSALYFCASPGLAGVSHYEQYFGPGTRLTVT.

The chain recombines TRBV27 with TRBJ2-7, with unresolved D. The CDR3 length is 13 residues. Germline V lookup: CDR1 MNHEY, CDR2 SMNVEV (reference sequence). Trimming took off 6 bases at V and 2 bases at J, with 11 bases between the two ends. The CDR3 DNA reads as TGTGCCAGCAGCCCCGGTATAACCTACGAGCAGTACTTC. This translates into CASSPGITYEQYF.

The V gene is TRBV5-6, the J gene TRBJ1-2, with 8 bases that match TRBD1. The trim removed 0 bases at V and 2 bases at J, leaving 3 bases unmatched. The CDR3 loop spans 15 amino acids. Germline V gene lookup returns CDR1 SGHDT and CDR2 YYEEEE. The CDR3 nucleotides are TGTGCCAGCAGCTTGGGGACAGGGAAAAACTATGGCTACACCTTC. Amino acid sequence: CASSLGTGKNYGYTF.

With regard to this clone: Other DNA sequences in the sample encode the same CDR3. The chain uses TRBV5-1 and TRBJ2-6; D might be TRBD2 (6 bases). The CDR3 is made up of 13 amino acids. The ends were cut back, 7 bases at V and 7 bases at J, with 12 bases in the middle. CDR1 and CDR2 (germline): SGHRS, YFSETQ. CDR3 nucleotide sequence: TGCGCCAGCGCGGGGACGGGAGCCAACGTCCTGACTTTC. The encoded protein is CASAGTGANVLTF.

This clone was seen only once. The chain joins TRBV5-6 to TRBJ2-5, with TRBD1 identical over 12 bases. The CDR3 runs 16 residues. The V gene's germline CDR1 is SGHDT and CDR2 YYEEEE. Unmatched junction bases numbered 8, after V lost 4 bases and J lost 4 bases. The CDR3 DNA follows: TGTGCCAGCAGCCGGATGGGACAGGGGGCAGGAGAGACCCAGTACTTC. Its translation is CASSRMGQGAGETQYF.

This clone was recorded only once. The V call is TRBV6-1, the J call TRBJ1-1; D is perhaps TRBD1 (6 bases). Trimming removed 5 bases at V and 1 base at J, with 11 bases between. This CDR3 spans 14 amino acids. Per germline, CDR1 MNHNS and CDR2 SASEGT. The CDR3 sequence: CASSPDRKNTEAFF. The DNA for the CDR3 is TGTGCCAGCAGTCCCGACAGGAAGAACACTGAAGCTTTCTTT.

J is TRBJ2-3 and V is TRBV9, with D possibly TRBD2 on 6 matching bases. The CDR3 runs to 14 residues. V gave up 5 bases and J gave up 0 bases, with 10 bases separating them. The V gene's germline CDR1 is SGDLS and CDR2 YYNGEE. The CDR3 loop reads CASRPGESTDTQYF. The CDR3 DNA follows: TGTGCCAGCAGGCCGGGGGAGAGCACAGATACGCAGTATTTT.